This T cell receptor beta chain stems from a study of immune evolution from preneoplasia to lung adenocarcinoma. Germline V gene sequence: CDR1 MDHEN, CDR2 SYDVKM. Trimming pared 6 bases from V and 6 bases from J, leaving 15 bases between. The CDR3 has 14 residues. Repertoires were generated with immunoSEQ multiplex PCR, while TCRdb's copy carries only in-frame clones and drops some. The sample lists approximately 6,500 clones; about 77% were seen once. This receptor was identified in a person aged 50-75 years with lung adenocarcinoma. The material sequenced was FFPE minimally invasive lung adenocarcinoma tissue. The V call is TRBV28, the J call TRBJ1-5; D is possibly TRBD1 (6 bases). The CDR3, as DNA: TGTGCCAGCAGAGGAACAGGGTTCACTCAGCCCCAGCATTTT. This encodes CASRGTGFTQPQHF.